This TCR beta chain comes out of a study of T cell repertoires in cytomegalovirus infection. Findings of the study overall: Dominating the ex vivo response were HLA-C-restricted CMV-specific TCR beta clonotypes. There were carriers of CMV plus the relevant HLA, and cumulative public TCR beta family frequency identified them.

Concerning this clonotype itself: The antigen is not known.

TCRdb reprocessed the reads with MiXCR, giving one entry per CDR3 protein. The sample consists of some 350,000 distinct CDR3 sequences, roughly a third of them appearing once. From germline, CDR1 is DFQATT and CDR2 SNEGSKA (reference sequence). The CDR3 extends over 12 amino acids. The V gene lost 4 bases and the J gene lost 3 bases, with 10 bases spanning the gap. The sample in question was cultured PBMCs, obtained from culture after CMV antigen stimulation. V gene TRBV20-1 combines with J gene TRBJ2-7; D gene ambiguous. The source is a human donor in good health (CMV status not recorded). Some clones in this sample may be carry-over from other donors' samples. The CDR3 here is CSAKVVDYEQYF. For the CDR3, the DNA is TGCAGTGCTAAGGTCGTGGACTACGAGCAGTACTTC.